This TCR beta chain was obtained from a study of cytomegalovirus exposure and HLA in healthy donors. Findings of the study overall: High sensitivity and specificity were reportedly achieved when the classifier diagnosed cytomegalovirus status.

TCRdb's table, derived via immunoSEQ multiplex PCR, lists solely in-frame clones and lacks some. The sample has around 130,000 clones, about 88% seen once. This clone was seen a few times. Its antigen is unidentified. Material for sequencing was PBMCs. The source is a young man in good health and CMV-seronegative.

DNA for the CDR3: TGCGCCAGCAGCCAAGGACAGTCCTATAGCAATCAGCCCCAGCATTTT. The encoded protein is CASSQGQSYSNQPQHF. The genes are TRBV4-1 and TRBJ1-5; TRBD1 might be the D (5 bases). Germline values: CDR1 MGHRA, CDR2 YSYEKL. Between the trimmed V and J ends, which lost 1 base and 0 bases, there was a span of 10 bases. The CDR3 contains 16 residues.